A selection of T cell receptor beta chains follows, all from one sample in a study of T cell responses to AZD1222 COVID-19 vaccine. Sequencing was performed with immunoSEQ multiplex PCR; in TCRdb, only in-frame clones are kept and a portion is missing. The table records under 200,000 clones, more than 70% of them present only once. The sequenced sample was peripheral blood, obtained 28 days after the second AZD1222 dose. Receptors originate from an adult who received the AZD1222 COVID-19 vaccine. Both conserved end residues are part of each CDR3.

J | V | CDR3
TRBJ2-7 | TRBV11-2 | CASSLVVGYEQYF
TRBJ2-5 | TRBV27 | CASSKFQSGGQETQYF
TRBJ1-1 | TRBV6-5 | CASWRWGGFAEAFF
TRBJ1-4 | TRBV19 | CASGPGQGARGLFF
TRBJ1-6 | TRBV7-3 | CASSLQGSYNSPLHF
TRBJ2-1 | TRBV2 | CASSLDGGDEQFF
TRBJ2-1 | TRBV28 | CASSSMGYNEQFF
TRBJ1-5 | TRBV19 | CATCGEYQYNQPQHF
TRBJ2-1 | TRBV5-1 | CASTKGLSGISSYNEQFF
TRBJ1-2 | TRBV3-1/TRBV3-2 | CASSQDPRAPYGYTF
TRBJ2-3 | TRBV6-4 | CASSDQGEDTQYF
TRBJ2-7 | TRBV11-3 | CASSLGDGISSYEQYF
TRBJ1-4 | TRBV10-3 | CAIRNSGPNEKLFF
TRBJ2-2 | TRBV4-3 | CASSASARGTGELFF
TRBJ1-4 | TRBV21-1 | CASSKREGANEKLFF
TRBJ2-7 | TRBV19 | CASSMSRTNEQYF
TRBJ2-7 | TRBV12-2 | CASRLGTGPPSGQYF
TRBJ2-7 | TRBV30 | CAWSVAGTGGDEQYF
TRBJ1-6 | TRBV27 | CASSPGQYNSPLHF
TRBJ2-7 | TRBV15 | CATSRDRAISHEQYF
TRBJ1-5 | TRBV28 | CASSVGGSGQPQHF
TRBJ1-1 | TRBV6-2/TRBV6-3 | CASSFTTTEAFF
TRBJ2-7 | TRBV7-2 | CASSLFLLGLAEPYEQYF
TRBJ2-2 | TRBV7-3 | CASSFGGTGELFF
TRBJ1-2 | TRBV12-3/TRBV12-4 | CASSFGQGYTF
TRBJ2-3 | TRBV7-8 | CASSLGYPGLLTDTQYF